This T cell receptor (beta chain) was identified during a study of blood T cells in healthy people across ages. Findings of the study overall: Versus aged donors, long-lived donors had higher diversity and more naive CD4+ cells. Strong correlation existed between TCR beta diversity and naive T cell percentage.

Together with a sample-barcoded 5' primer, a J-beta primer mix was included in a second PCR lasting about 7 to 11 cycles. Through a template-switch adaptor with 12 random nucleotides, each cDNA molecule received a tag. TCRdb re-analysed the 5' RACE reads in MiXCR, keeping a single row per CDR3 protein. The sample contains about 640,000 distinct CDR3 sequences, under 70% of which appear only once. This clonotype has just one count. Its specificity is not known. The length of the CDR3 is 13 residues. With 4 bases removed from V and 8 bases from J, the gap between germline ends came to 12 bases. Looked up from germline, CDR1 is DFQATT and CDR2 is SNEGSKA (reference sequence). The authors drew about 9.9 milliliters of peripheral blood from each donor.

The sequence came from a man aged 55 to 70 in good health. The rearrangement uses TRBV20-1 and TRBJ1-6; perhaps TRBD1 as D (5 bases). The sequenced sample consisted of blood. CDR3 residues: CSAILGGYSPLHF. DNA for the CDR3: TGCAGTGCTATATTGGGGGGGTATTCACCCCTCCACTTT.